This T cell receptor (beta chain) was recorded in a study of OX40 agonist ivuxolimab in advanced cancers. Some clones are missing from TCRdb's copy, which holds only in-frame ones; the method was immunoSEQ multiplex PCR. The table records roughly 70,000 clones, about 85% of them present only once. Sequencing used CD4+ or CD8+ T cells sorted from blood, obtained in a trial of the OX40 agonist ivuxolimab. This clonotype originated in an adult with an advanced solid tumor such as melanoma, head and neck, liver or kidney cancer.

As DNA, the CDR3 is TGTGCCAGCAGTGAAAATCCCGGGACAGGGGTCAATCAGCCCCAGCATTTT. Protein product: CASSENPGTGVNQPQHF. The chain joins TRBV6-1 to TRBJ1-5; 10 bases match TRBD1. This CDR3 is 17 amino acids long. Germline trimming cut 2 bases from V and 3 bases from J; bases unmatched to any gene: 7. The germline CDR1 and CDR2 sequences are MNHNS and SASEGT.